This is a list of T cell receptor beta chains from one sample in a study of blood T cell repertoires in COVID-19. The protocol was immunoSEQ multiplex PCR, while the TCRdb copy is restricted to in-frame clones and leaves out a portion. The data contain around 40,000 clones, about 94% of them singletons. Sequencing input: peripheral blood. The source of these receptors is a human donor with active COVID-19. The donor label of this sample is uncertain. The CDR3 runs from the conserved cysteine through the conserved F or W. A D gene is named only where the DNA matches it firmly. The listing skips clone size in some rows; elsewhere it reads once, few, many or a size class.

clone_size,d_call,j_call,v_call,cdr3_nt,cdr3_aa
NA,NA,TRBJ2-7,TRBV18,TGTGCCAGCTCACAGGGACAACCCTCCTACGAGCAGTACTTC,CASSQGQPSYEQYF
NA,NA,TRBJ1-2,TRBV9,TGTGCCAGCAGCGGACCCCGGGACACCAGCAGGGATCCCTATGGCTACACCTTC,CASSGPRDTSRDPYGYTF
NA,NA,TRBJ2-5,TRBV21-1,TGTGCCAGCAGCTACGGACTTTCGCAAGAGACCCAGTACTTC,CASSYGLSQETQYF
NA,NA,TRBJ2-2,TRBV19,TGTGCCAGTAGCCCGGGGGAAGTGGGTAAGGGCACCGGGGAGCTGTTTTTT,CASSPGEVGKGTGELFF
NA,NA,TRBJ1-2,TRBV19,TGTGCCAGTAGTATTCCAGGGTCGAGCTATGGCTACACCTTC,CASSIPGSSYGYTF
NA,NA,TRBJ2-7,TRBV27,TGTGCCAGCAGTCCCCGGGGTACCTCCTACGAGCAGTACTTC,CASSPRGTSYEQYF
NA,TRBD2,TRBJ2-1,TRBV25-1,TGTGCCAGCAGTGGGGGACTAGCGGGCAACAATGAGCAGTTCTTC,CASSGGLAGNNEQFF
NA,TRBD2,TRBJ2-3,TRBV6-2/TRBV6-3,TGTGCCAGCAGCCCTAGCGGGCGTGCTAGCACAGATACGCAGTATTTT,CASSPSGRASTDTQYF
NA,TRBD1,TRBJ1-1,TRBV12-3/TRBV12-4,TGTGCCAGCAGTTCGTTCGACAGGGGCGCAGCTTTCTTT,CASSSFDRGAAFF
NA,TRBD1,TRBJ2-7,TRBV19,TGTGCCAGTAGCGGACAGGCTGGACCCTACGAGCAGTACTTC,CASSGQAGPYEQYF
NA,NA,TRBJ2-7,TRBV9,TGTGCCAGCAGCGTAGCTGGGGGCCCCTCCTACGAGCAGTACTTC,CASSVAGGPSYEQYF
NA,TRBD1,TRBJ1-1,TRBV3-1/TRBV3-2,TGTGCCAGCAGCCAAGCAGGACAGGGTTTGGAAGCTTTCTTT,CASSQAGQGLEAFF
NA,TRBD2,TRBJ2-1,TRBV9,TGTGCCAGCAGCGTAGCGGGGGGGCGGGATGAGCAGTTCTTC,CASSVAGGRDEQFF
NA,TRBD1,TRBJ2-5,TRBV5-4,TGTGCCAGCAGGTCCGGGACAGTGACGGGAGAGACCCAGTACTTC,CASRSGTVTGETQYF
NA,TRBD1,TRBJ2-5,TRBV19,TGTGCCAGTAGTAGACGGACAGGGACGGGGGAGACCCAGTACTTC,CASSRRTGTGETQYF
NA,NA,TRBJ2-7,TRBV19,TGTGCCAGTAGTATAGTTCCGGGGGGCACCTACGAGCAGTACTTC,CASSIVPGGTYEQYF
NA,NA,TRBJ2-3,TRBV5-1,TGCGCCAGCAGCCGTACAGGAAGCACAGATACGCAGTATTTT,CASSRTGSTDTQYF
NA,TRBD2,TRBJ2-7,TRBV4-1,TGCGCCAGCAGCCAAGATAGGGGACTAGCGGGAGTTGGCTACGAGCAGTACTTC,CASSQDRGLAGVGYEQYF
NA,NA,TRBJ2-3,TRBV19,TGTGCCAGTAAGGAGGGAAGGGTCGCAGATACGCAGTATTTT,CASKEGRVADTQYF
NA,NA,TRBJ1-1,TRBV11-1,TGTGCCAGCAGCTCCGGACTCATCTCTGAAGCTTTCTTT,CASSSGLISEAFF
NA,NA,TRBJ2-7,TRBV4-1,TGCGCCAGCAGCCAAGAACTGGGGGGAGTTGGCGAGCAGTACTTC,CASSQELGGVGEQYF
once,TRBD2,TRBJ2-1,TRBV9,TGTGCCAGCAGCGTAGTAAGCTGGGGTAGCGGGGGATTGGGTGAGCAGTTCTTC,CASSVVSWGSGGLGEQFF
NA,TRBD1,TRBJ2-5,TRBV5-4,TGTGCCAGCAGCGTCCGGGACAGGGGATGGGGTGTTCGAGAGACCCAGTACTTC,CASSVRDRGWGVRETQYF
NA,TRBD1,TRBJ1-5,TRBV19,TGTGCCAGTAGCCTGACAGGGGGTAATCAGCCCCAGCATTTT,CASSLTGGNQPQHF
NA,TRBD2,TRBJ2-7,TRBV4-1,TGCGCCAGCAGCCAAACCCCGACTAGCGGGAGTATGGGCGAGCAGTACTTC,CASSQTPTSGSMGEQYF
NA,NA,TRBJ2-7,TRBV18,TGTGCCAGCTCACTGCGAGAATCCTACGAGCAGTACTTC,CASSLRESYEQYF
NA,NA,TRBJ1-5,TRBV6-6,TGTGCCAGCAGAACCCAGTGGAGGCCCCAGCATTTT,CASRTQWRPQHF
NA,NA,TRBJ1-3,TRBV19,TGTGCCAGTAGTTTTCCCCTTGGGGGAGGAGGAAACACCATATATTTT,CASSFPLGGGGNTIYF
NA,NA,TRBJ2-5,TRBV15,TGTGCCACCAGCAGACCGCCGGGACTGAATCAAGAGACCCAGTACTTC,CATSRPPGLNQETQYF
NA,NA,TRBJ2-6,TRBV7-8,TGTGCCAGCAGCCCAACAGGGAGCGGGGACCTCTCTGGGGCCAACGTCCTGACTTTC,CASSPTGSGDLSGANVLTF
NA,NA,TRBJ1-3,TRBV19,TGTGCCAGTAGTATAAGGGGCTCGGCTTCTGGAAACACCATATATTTT,CASSIRGSASGNTIYF
NA,TRBD2,TRBJ2-7,TRBV19,TGTGCCAGTAGTACGGGGGGTTCGACCTACGAGCAGTACTTC,CASSTGGSTYEQYF
NA,NA,TRBJ1-2,TRBV3-1/TRBV3-2,TGTGCCAGCAGGGAACTGACGGGTGGCTACACCTTC,CASRELTGGYTF
NA,TRBD1,TRBJ2-1,TRBV10-1,TGCGCCAAGATAACAGGGGGCCCCTACAATGAGCAGTTCTTC,CAKITGGPYNEQFF
NA,NA,TRBJ2-7,TRBV19,TGTGCCAGTAGTATGACAGGTAACGAGCAGTACTTC,CASSMTGNEQYF
NA,NA,TRBJ2-5,TRBV7-7,TGTGCCAGCAGCAGAGGTGCGGGGTTAGAAGAGACCCAGTACTTC,CASSRGAGLEETQYF
medium-sized,TRBD2,TRBJ2-2,TRBV11-3,TGTGCCAGCGGCCTAGCGGGAGGCTCCGGGGAGCTGTTTTTT,CASGLAGGSGELFF
NA,NA,TRBJ2-5,TRBV19,TGTGCCAGTGAGGGACTGGGGGAAGAGACCCAGTACTTC,CASEGLGEETQYF
NA,TRBD2,TRBJ2-5,TRBV5-5,TGTGCCAGCAGCTTGCAGCGGGGGGGCTTGGAGACCCAGTACTTC,CASSLQRGGLETQYF
NA,NA,TRBJ2-7,TRBV5-6,TGTGCCAGCAGCTCCGACTACACCTACGAGCAGTACTTC,CASSSDYTYEQYF
NA,NA,TRBJ1-5,TRBV28,TGTGCCAGCAGGGAAGGGGTTCAGCCCCAGCATTTT,CASREGVQPQHF
NA,TRBD1,TRBJ1-5,TRBV24-1,TGTGCCACCAGTGCCGTGGGACAGGTCAATCAGCCCCAGCATTTT,CATSAVGQVNQPQHF
NA,NA,TRBJ1-2,TRBV9,TGTGCCAGCAGCGTAGGGAGTGGAGCTAACTATGGCTACACCTTC,CASSVGSGANYGYTF
NA,NA,TRBJ2-7,TRBV21-1,TGTGCCAGCGGCCGGGACTGTCCCTACGAGCAGTACTTC,CASGRDCPYEQYF
NA,NA,TRBJ1-4,TRBV5-1,TGCGCCAGCAGCGTTGGAGGGACTCAAACGGCTGAAAAACTGTTTTTT,CASSVGGTQTAEKLFF
once,NA,TRBJ2-7,TRBV11-2,TGTGCCAGCAGCTTAGCCGGGATCAGCTCCTACGAGCAGTACTTC,CASSLAGISSYEQYF
NA,NA,TRBJ1-1,TRBV27,TGTGCCAGCAGTTTCAGAGGGAACACTGAAGCTTTCTTT,CASSFRGNTEAFF
NA,TRBD1,TRBJ2-6,TRBV15,TGTGCCACCAGCAGACTACAGGACAGGGTCCTACGGGCCAACGTCCTGACTTTC,CATSRLQDRVLRANVLTF
NA,TRBD2,TRBJ2-2,TRBV6-5,TGTGCCAGCAGTCTTTCTAGCGGGAGGGCCGGGGAGCTGTTTTTT,CASSLSSGRAGELFF
NA,TRBD2,TRBJ2-5,TRBV11-3,TGTGCCAGCAGCTTTCGGTCTAGCGGGTCCTCTATGTACTTC,CASSFRSSGSSMYF
NA,TRBD2,TRBJ2-2,TRBV19,TGTGCCAGTAGTTCTCCCGGGACTAGCATTACCGGGGAGCTGTTTTTT,CASSSPGTSITGELFF
NA,NA,TRBJ2-7,TRBV28,TGTGCCAGCAGTCAAGCACGTTACGAGCAGTACTTC,CASSQARYEQYF
NA,TRBD1,TRBJ2-7,TRBV5-1,TGCGCCAGCAGCATAGGGACAGGGGGCCCCTACTACGAGCAGTACTTC,CASSIGTGGPYYEQYF
NA,NA,TRBJ1-4,TRBV6-5,TGTGCCAGCCAGCAAGGGGCGAGGGAAAAACTGTTTTTT,CASQQGAREKLFF
NA,TRBD2,TRBJ2-7,TRBV3-1/TRBV3-2,TGTGCCAGCAGCCAGGGCAGCGGGGGCCGACTCTACGAGCAGTACTTC,CASSQGSGGRLYEQYF
NA,TRBD2,TRBJ2-5,TRBV9,TGTGCCAGCAGCGCCCCAGGGACTAGCGGGGAGGAGGAGGAGACCCAGTACTTC,CASSAPGTSGEEEETQYF
NA,NA,TRBJ2-3,TRBV18,TGTGCCAGCTCACCCGTCGGAGATACGCAGTATTTT,CASSPVGDTQYF